This is a list of T cell receptor beta chains from one sample in a study of cytomegalovirus exposure and HLA in healthy donors. Assay: immunoSEQ multiplex PCR; the TCRdb copy retains only in-frame clones and omits some. The repertoire holds roughly 60,000 clones, with 90% to 95% as singletons. The sample was PBMCs. The receptor set was obtained from a woman aged 18-29 years in good health and CMV-seronegative. CDR3s include the opening cysteine and the closing phenylalanine or tryptophan. Each record gives: D gene, V gene, J gene, clone size, CDR3 protein, CDR3 DNA. D genes are given only for firm matches. Rows give clone size only sometimes, using once, few, many, or a class for an expanded clone.

D: -
V: TRBV6-1
J: TRBJ1-3
size: -
CDR3: CASSEVLRGGNTIYF
DNA: TGTGCCAGCAGTGAAGTTTTACGGGGTGGAAACACCATATATTTT

D: TRBD1
V: TRBV27
J: TRBJ2-3
size: -
CDR3: CASSLLWTGGYTDTQYF
DNA: TGTGCCAGCAGTTTATTGTGGACAGGGGGGTACACAGATACGCAGTATTTT

D: TRBD1
V: TRBV28
J: TRBJ1-1
size: -
CDR3: CASSLRGRGAFF
DNA: TGTGCCAGCAGTTTAAGGGGGCGCGGGGCTTTCTTT

D: -
V: TRBV5-1
J: TRBJ2-7
size: once
CDR3: CASSPGGAEYEQYF
DNA: TGCGCCAGCAGCCCGGGTGGCGCGGAATACGAGCAGTACTTC

D: TRBD1
V: TRBV19
J: TRBJ1-2
size: -
CDR3: CASSMDRRLTGGYTF
DNA: TGTGCCAGTAGTATGGACAGGAGGCTAACGGGGGGCTACACCTTC

D: -
V: TRBV7-9
J: TRBJ1-1
size: -
CDR3: CASSPGGGAREAFF
DNA: TGTGCCAGCAGCCCTGGTGGAGGGGCTCGGGAAGCTTTCTTT

D: -
V: TRBV6-1
J: TRBJ2-5
size: -
CDR3: CASRTDQETQYF
DNA: TGTGCCTCTCGGACAGACCAAGAGACCCAGTACTTC

D: TRBD2
V: TRBV2
J: TRBJ2-1
size: -
CDR3: CASSEPLAGGPYNEQFF
DNA: TGTGCCAGCAGCGAACCTCTAGCGGGAGGGCCCTACAATGAGCAGTTCTTC

D: TRBD1
V: TRBV5-1
J: TRBJ2-1
size: -
CDR3: CASSLSTGQGAVEQFF
DNA: TGCGCCAGCAGCTTGTCAACGGGACAGGGAGCGGTCGAGCAGTTCTTC

D: TRBD1
V: TRBV2
J: TRBJ2-7
size: -
CDR3: CASSVPGGVEQYF
DNA: TGTGCCAGCAGTGTCCCAGGGGGCGTAGAGCAGTACTTC

D: -
V: TRBV11-1
J: TRBJ2-3
size: few
CDR3: CASSATGERTDTQYF
DNA: TGTGCCAGCAGCGCGACCGGGGAGCGCACAGATACGCAGTATTTT

D: TRBD2
V: TRBV14
J: TRBJ2-7
size: -
CDR3: CASSQGLRTYRGGRFTYEQYF
DNA: TGTGCCAGCAGCCAGGGCCTTCGGACCTACCGGGGCGGGAGGTTTACCTACGAGCAGTACTTC

D: -
V: TRBV2
J: TRBJ2-2
size: -
CDR3: CASRRSPYTGELFF
DNA: TGTGCCAGCAGGCGGTCCCCTTACACCGGGGAGCTGTTTTTT

D: TRBD1
V: TRBV7-3
J: TRBJ2-7
size: -
CDR3: CASSPFRDRSYEQYF
DNA: TGTGCCAGCAGCCCCTTCCGGGACAGGTCCTACGAGCAGTACTTC